The present T cell receptor (beta chain) was sequenced within a study of blood T cell repertoires in COVID-19. Overall study: Some COVID-19 samples were acute and others convalescent; all came from the United States, Italy and Spain. The cDNA or gDNA used as material had been derived from T cells, B-cell-depleted T cells, or PBMCs.

The V end lost 5 bases, the J end lost 0 bases, and 4 bases lay between the germline ends. In germline, CDR1 is SGHVS, CDR2 FQNEAQ. CDR3 size: 12 residues. Authors' data handling: Estimation of nucleated cell counts was performed using reference gene primer amplification. TCRdb's table, derived via immunoSEQ multiplex PCR, lists solely in-frame clones and lacks some. Clone size and V and J calls were adopted from that table, with D and trimming inferred from the DNA. The sample has about 300,000 clones; 75% to 90% are singletons. The rearrangement uses TRBV7-8 and TRBJ1-1; D unresolved. The receptor was isolated from a man in his forties with acute or convalescent COVID-19. The specimen was peripheral blood. The CDR3 coding sequence is TGTGCCAGCAGCCCCATGAACACTGAAGCTTTCTTT. Encoded protein: CASSPMNTEAFF.